This T cell receptor (beta chain) was sequenced for a study of T-cell reconstitution after alpha-beta-depleted transplantation in children. For TCRbeta, the library was prepared with unique molecular identifiers. From the PCR reads, TCRdb called clonotypes with MiXCR, one entry per CDR3 protein. This table has about 980,000 distinct CDR3 sequences, around 30% appearing once. The ends were cut back, 3 bases at V and 0 bases at J, with 16 bases in the middle. The V gene's germline CDR1 is SGHRS and CDR2 YFSETQ. CDR3 size: 17 residues. The source was PBMCs, mostly from graft donor cells, collected 360 days after TCRalphabeta/CD19-depleted stem cell transplant. The receptor comes from a boy under two years old who had a stem cell transplant for SCID, so the T cells may come from the graft donor. This sequence joins TRBV5-1 and TRBJ2-1, with a possible D match to TRBD2 (5 bases). CDR3 in amino acids: CASSSANGVTSYNEQFF. Here the CDR3 DNA reads TGCGCCAGCAGCTCCGCGAACGGGGTGACCTCCTACAATGAGCAGTTCTTC. Together with reference TRBV5-1 and TRBJ2-1, the CDR3 gives the full variable domain: KAGVTQTPRYLIKTRGQQVTLSCSPISGHRSVSWYQQTPGQGLQFLFEYFSETQRNKGNFPGRFSGRQFSNSRSEMNVSTLELGDSALYLCASSSANGVTSYNEQFFGPGTRLTVL.